This T cell receptor beta chain came from a study of blood T cell repertoires in COVID-19. About the research overall: Acute and convalescent COVID-19 specimens originated in the United States, Italy and Spain. The cDNA or gDNA used as material had been derived from T cells, B-cell-depleted T cells, or PBMCs.

Under the authors' procedure: The authors estimated nucleated cell counts from reference gene primer amplification. Clones were sequenced by immunoSEQ multiplex PCR, and TCRdb holds only the in-frame ones, with some missing. Clone size and the V and J calls come from that table; the DNA yielded D and trimming. The data contain under 200,000 clones, 65% to 90% of them singletons. Trimming removed 1 base at V and 3 bases at J, with 11 bases between. This CDR3 is 14 amino acids long. Germline values: CDR1 SGHDT, CDR2 YYEEEE. Source material: peripheral blood. The rearrangement links TRBV5-6 to TRBJ2-7; D not resolved. The clonotype comes from a human donor in a cohort sampled during active COVID-19. DNA for the CDR3: TGTGCCAGCAGCTTGAAGTCCAGGCTCTACGAGCAGTACTTC. Encoded protein: CASSLKSRLYEQYF.